What follows is one T cell receptor (beta chain) and its context. What it binds is unknown. The data stem from a study of cytomegalovirus exposure and HLA in healthy donors. CDR3 size: 16 residues. Germline lookup yields CDR1 MGHRA and CDR2 YSYEKL. The J segment lost 3 bases and the V segment lost 0 bases, leaving 6 bases of the junction unmatched. Primers: 60 Vbeta forward and 13 Jbeta reverse. TCRdb's copy holds only in-frame clones and misses some; the assay was immunoSEQ multiplex PCR. The sample shows around 98,000 clones, around three quarters of them seen only once. Study results and caveats: TRBV6-2, TRBV6-3 and other indistinguishable V segments were excluded. Cytomegalovirus-associated TCR beta chains were listed, numbering 164. No immune exposure information besides CMV serostatus was available. In a later analysis, most CMV-associated TCR beta chains appeared HLA-restricted.

Sequencing was done on a sample of PBMCs. This TCR was sampled from a human donor in good health. The chain links TRBV4-1 to TRBJ2-3, with TRBD1 identical over 7 bases. For the CDR3, the DNA is TGCGCCAGCAGCCAAGACAAGACAGGGCGGACAGATACGCAGTATTTT. Translating it yields CASSQDKTGRTDTQYF.